This paragraph covers one T cell receptor (beta chain) sequence. The sample is drawn from a study of blood T cell repertoires in COVID-19. Study-level background: T cells, B-cell-depleted T cells, or PBMCs supplied cDNA or gDNA.

Germline CDR1 and CDR2: ENHRY and SYGVKD. V lost 0 bases to trimming and J lost 3 bases; unmatched junction nucleotides: 3. The CDR3 consists of 15 residues. The authors' processing: Amplified reference gene primers provided the basis for estimating nucleated cell counts. Sequencing was performed with immunoSEQ multiplex PCR; in TCRdb, only in-frame clones are kept and a portion is missing. V, J and clone size are taken as reported in that table, and D and trimming were inferred from the DNA itself. The sample holds 300,000 to 400,000 clones, over 75% seen once. Ages ranged from about 18 to 100 years, with residence in around 24 US areas. Each recovered donor of Cohort 3 presented with two negative PCRs, clearance, or symptom resolution.

This chain joins TRBV10-3 and TRBJ1-2; 8 nucleotides match TRBD1. The sample consisted of PBMCs or T cells enriched from blood (not recorded which). The sequence was collected from a man aged 25-45 years who had recovered from COVID-19. The CDR3 DNA follows: TGTGCCATCAGTGAGTCGGGACAGGCCTACTATGGCTACACCTTC. Translated, it gives CAISESGQAYYGYTF.